This entry describes one T cell receptor beta chain. Its cognate antigen has yet to be identified. Nothing much larger sits one base from this clone, and base qualities are not available. This sample is part of a study of memory CD8 T cells in hepatitis C reinfection (dated 2017 in TCRdb). Regarding the complete study: Of the five donors, three spontaneously resolved two consecutive HCV infections, and two cleared a primary infection but developed chronic infection after reinfection. The TCR beta repertoire of virus-specific CD8 T cells was tracked longitudinally in about 5 donors across an HCV reinfection episode. Pre-reinfection samples were collected between 55 and 20 weeks before reinfection was detected. HCV reinfection was defined as a positive HCV RNA test following two negative tests taken at least 60 days apart. In the reinfection study, participants who had resolved a prior HCV infection were followed every 3 months. Four to six reinfection cases with stored pre-reinfection samples were identified between about 2009 and 2013. Paper-wide results and their limitations: Because the study included only a few donors, definitive conclusions about public clonotypes linked to secondary clearance could not be reached.

CDR1 SNHLY and CDR2 FYNNEI were looked up in the germline V gene. V is cut by 7 bases and J by 5 bases, and the space between the germline ends is 15 bases. The CDR3 runs 14 residues from the cysteine to the phenylalanine. This entry keeps only the CDR3 DNA: 42 bases, framed from base 1. The library was generated by the immunoSEQ multiplex PCR assay. Genomic DNA was extracted from sorted cells, and the TCR beta V, D and J regions were sequenced by Adaptive Biotechnologies' automated high-throughput method. A two-step, bias-controlled multiplex PCR was used to amplify CDR3 regions. An Illumina instrument was used to sequence the amplified TCR beta libraries. The study's own analysis went as follows. Demultiplexed reads were processed to lower amplification and sequencing bias, and the IMGT database was used to assign CDR3 sequences to gene families. ImmunoSEQ software version 2.0 was used to analyze repertoire data. Out-of-frame sequences and sequences containing stop codons in the CDR3 were removed from the clonotype lists. Any clonotype with a frequency under 0.01% was left out, since that frequency corresponded to less than one cell. Richness was calculated by dividing observed richness by input cell number, and evenness was calculated by dividing Shannon entropy by log observed richness. Repertoire diversity and the similarity between time points were measured using Simpson diversity and Morisita-Horn overlap indices. Clonotypes were sorted into dominant (>1%), sub-dominant (0.5-0.99%), low abundance (0.1-0.49%) or lowest abundance (<0.1%) groups. The germline index was obtained by subtracting total nucleotide additions from total CDR3 length and then dividing the result by total CDR3 length. TCRdb provides this immuneACCESS table in a form limited to in-frame rearrangements. Some clones are lacking; in checked studies, under half of them reflect an unresolved V gene, and why the rest are absent is not known. That table furnishes V, J and clone size, whereas the DNA furnished D and trimming. For this sample there are approximately 50,000 clones; just under 90% appear just once. Less than 1.2% of the sample lies in the top ten.

The time point label, read with the paper, signifies: pre-reinfection, 55 to 20 weeks before reinfection detection. TCR sequencing was performed on the sorted cells directly ex vivo, without any in vitro expansion beforehand. The donors, who were people who inject drugs, were enrolled in the Montreal Acute Hepatitis C Cohort Study (HEPCO) in Canada. As controls, total naive CD8 T cells, sorted as viable CD3+ CD8+ CD45RO-, were obtained from two donors at each of the three reinfection time points. Before sorting, cryopreserved peripheral blood mononuclear cells were thawed and CD8 T cells were purified from those thawed cells. The MACS CD8+ T cell Isolation Kit was used to enrich CD8 T cells through negative selection. A BD FACSAria II sorter with FACSDiva software was used for cell sorting, and FlowJo was used for data analysis.

This chain is built from TRBV2 and TRBJ2-1; TRBD1 is a weak D gene call, 6 bases matching. The source of this sequence is a man younger than 35 with hepatitis C virus infection. Input material: naive CD8+ T cells sorted from blood. The cell subset or site label for this specimen denotes: total naive CD8+CD45RO- T cells. The CDR3 reads as follows: CASTPRTENNEQFF. The sequenced DNA is TGTGCCAGCACCCCCAGGACAGAAAACAATGAGCAGTTCTTC. Full variable domain (CDR3 extended with the reference TRBV2 and TRBJ2-1 proteins): EPEVTQTPSHQVTQMGQEVILRCVPISNHLYFYWYRQILGQKVEFLVSFYNNEISEKSEIFDDQFSVERPDGSNFTLKIRSTKLEDSAMYFCASTPRTENNEQFFGPGTRLTVL.